The 27 T cell receptor beta chains in this list originate from one sample, sequenced in a study of blood T cell repertoires in COVID-19. The protocol was immunoSEQ multiplex PCR, while the TCRdb copy is restricted to in-frame clones and leaves out a portion. The table includes some 150,000 clones, approximately 87% detected once. The sample taken for sequencing was peripheral blood. The receptors originated from a woman aged 45-65 years with active or convalescent COVID-19.

The chain recombines TRBV7-6 with TRBJ1-1; the D is unclear. Per the germline V gene, CDR1 is SGHVS and CDR2 is FNYEAQ. The CDR3 runs to 13 residues. The V end lost 5 bases, the J end lost 5 bases, and 12 bases lay between the germline ends. Here the CDR3 DNA reads TGTGCCAGCAGCACGTCTCCCCAGACTGAAGCTTTCTTT. Its protein is CASSTSPQTEAFF.

The rearrangement uses TRBV7-9 and TRBJ2-5; a possible D gene is TRBD2 (5 bases). The CDR3 is 14 amino acids. The V gene lost 5 bases and the J gene lost 1 base, with 11 bases spanning the gap. CDR1 and CDR2 from the germline V gene are SEHNR and FQNEAQ (reference sequence). The CDR3, as DNA: TGTGCCAGCAGCCCATTTCGGGGCCAAGAGACCCAGTACTTC. The encoded protein is CASSPFRGQETQYF. The entire variable domain, with the rest obtained from reference TRBV7-9 and TRBJ2-5, is as follows: DTGVSQNPRHKITKRGQNVTFRCDPISEHNRLYWYRQTLGQGPEFLTYFQNEAQLEKSRLLSDRFSAERPKGSFSTLEIQRTEQGDSAMYLCASSPFRGQETQYFGPGTRLLVL.

This clone was recorded once. The chain joins TRBV6-2 or TRBV6-3 to TRBJ1-5; 7 nucleotides align to TRBD1. CDR1 is MNHEY, CDR2 SVGEGT, per germline. J gave up 2 bases and V 0 bases, and 4 bases lay outside the gene matches. The CDR3 covers 16 residues. For the CDR3, the DNA is TGTGCCAGCAGTTACTCAGGCAGGGGGGGCAATCAGCCCCAGCATTTT. This sequence encodes CASSYSGRGGNQPQHF.

The J gene is TRBJ1-1, the V gene TRBV11-2; unclear D gene. CDR3 length: 13 residues. Trimming removed 2 bases from V and 7 bases from J, with 11 bases in between. CDR1 is SGHAT, CDR2 FQNNGV, per germline. This chain's CDR3 is CASSLLGVGEAFF. Written as DNA, the CDR3 is TGTGCCAGCAGCTTACTAGGAGTAGGTGAAGCTTTCTTT.

The sample holds a few counts of this clone. This chain links TRBV11-2 with TRBJ1-1; a weak D match, TRBD1 (6 bases). Trimming took off 2 bases at V and 1 base at J, with 8 bases between the two ends. Looked up from germline, CDR1 is SGHAT and CDR2 is FQNNGV. This CDR3 spans 14 amino acids. CDR3 nucleotides: TGTGCCAGCAGCTTACGGACAGCGAACACTGAAGCTTTCTTT. Protein product: CASSLRTANTEAFF.

The J gene is TRBJ2-7, the V gene TRBV6-1; tentatively, D is TRBD1 (5 bases). V lost 0 bases and J 0 bases, leaving 12 bases between the germline ends. The length of the CDR3 is 16 residues. Germline CDR1 and CDR2: MNHNS and SASEGT. The CDR3 DNA follows: TGTGCCAGCAGTGAAGCGCAGGGAACCTACTCCTACGAGCAGTACTTC. Protein: CASSEAQGTYSYEQYF.

The chain uses TRBV6-5 and TRBJ1-2, with a possible D match to TRBD1 (5 bases). The germline V and J ends were trimmed by 2 bases and 3 bases, with 13 bases remaining between them. This CDR3 has 15 residues. Germline CDR1 reads MNHEY; CDR2 reads SVGAGI. CDR3 DNA sequence: TGTGCCAGCAGTTACCGGGCCAGGGTCGACTATGGCTACACCTTC. Its translation is CASSYRARVDYGYTF.

The chain is built from TRBV5-6 and TRBJ2-1; maybe TRBD2 (6 bases). Trimming removed 3 bases at V and 0 bases at J, with 19 bases between. The V gene's germline CDR1 is SGHDT and CDR2 YYEEEE. The CDR3 has 18 amino acids. CDR3 DNA: TGTGCCAGCAGCTCCCCATCCATTAGCGGAAGCTCCTACAATGAGCAGTTCTTC. Protein sequence: CASSSPSISGSSYNEQFF.

This clone was found once. The chain has TRBV19 and TRBJ2-7, with 7 positions matching TRBD1. The CDR3 loop spans 14 amino acids. The germline V gene encodes CDR1 LNHDA and CDR2 SQIVND (reference sequence). V was clipped by 3 bases and J by 6 bases; unmatched bases: 8. CDR3 DNA sequence: TGTGCCAGTAGTATCAGGGACAGCCCTGTCGAGCAGTACTTC. This gives the protein CASSIRDSPVEQYF.

V gene TRBV6-6 combines with J gene TRBJ1-5, with D unclear. The CDR3 contains 15 residues. V shed 5 bases and J shed 2 bases, with 13 bases lying between them. Germline V gives CDR1 MNHNY, CDR2 SVGAGI (reference sequence). For the CDR3, the DNA is TGTGCCAGCAGTCGATACACCAACGGCAATCAGCCCCAGCATTTT. Its protein product is CASSRYTNGNQPQHF.

The chain combines TRBV25-1 with TRBJ2-2; 7 positions agree with TRBD1. Trimming took 1 base from V and 1 from J; bases not matched to a gene: 3. The CDR3 is made up of 16 amino acids. Germline loops: CDR1 MGHDK, CDR2 SYGVNS. CDR3 residues: CASSEFYRGNTGELFF. The CDR3, as DNA: TGTGCCAGCAGTGAATTCTACAGGGGGAACACCGGGGAGCTGTTTTTT.

The V gene is TRBV2, the J gene TRBJ1-5, with D unclear. Trimming took 4 bases from V and 8 from J, leaving 9 bases between them. Per the germline V gene, CDR1 is SNHLY and CDR2 is FYNNEI. The CDR3 has 12 amino acids. The CDR3 nucleotides read TGTGCCAGCAGTGGTACTAGTGAGCCCCAGCATTTT. It translates to CASSGTSEPQHF.

The J gene is TRBJ2-3, the V gene TRBV7-2; 7 nucleotides line up with TRBD1. V dropped 1 base and J dropped 6; count of bases not matched to a gene: 10. This CDR3 has 16 residues. From germline, CDR1 is SGHTA and CDR2 FQGNSA. The CDR3 nucleotides read TGTGCCAGCAGCTTAGACGAGAGGGGGCTCGGGGATACGCAGTATTTT. It yields the protein CASSLDERGLGDTQYF.

This rearrangement joins TRBV5-1 to TRBJ1-2; D is uncertain. Germline V gene lookup returns CDR1 SGHRS and CDR2 YFSETQ. The CDR3 runs to 13 residues. Trimming stripped 4 bases from V and 0 bases from J, with 7 bases between. Here the CDR3 DNA reads TGCGCCAGCAGCCCCGGGTCTAACTATGGCTACACCTTC. Translating it yields CASSPGSNYGYTF.

This chain uses TRBV5-6 with TRBJ2-3; D not certain. The CDR3 covers 12 residues. V was pared by 1 base and J by 14 bases, with 14 bases between. Germline CDR1 and CDR2: SGHDT and YYEEEE. CDR3 coding DNA: TGTGCCAGCAGCTTGCAGGCCTCAGTTCTGTATTTT. Protein sequence: CASSLQASVLYF.

This CDR3 reads CAWSGGELYEQYF. The CDR3 DNA reads TGTGCCTGGAGTGGAGGAGAGCTCTACGAGCAGTACTTC. J is TRBJ2-7 and V is TRBV30; D call uncertain. This CDR3 region has 13 residues. Germline-derived CDR1 and CDR2 are GTSNPN and SVGIG (reference sequence). The V end was cut by 1 base, the J end by 3 bases, with 10 bases between.

The rearrangement uses TRBV5-1 and TRBJ1-3; perhaps TRBD1 as D (6 bases). The CDR3 contains 15 residues. Per the germline V gene, CDR1 is SGHRS and CDR2 is YFSETQ. V was shortened by 4 bases and J by 8 bases, with 19 bases between the two germline ends. CDR3 sequence (DNA): TGCGCCAGCAGCACCCGGGACACACTTGGGGACACCATATATTTT. It yields the protein CASSTRDTLGDTIYF.

V is TRBV10-3 and J is TRBJ2-1; D unclear. The V gene's germline CDR1 is ENHRY and CDR2 SYGVKD. The CDR3 spans 11 residues. Trimming removed 2 bases at V and 9 bases at J, with 5 bases between. The CDR3 bases are TGTGCCATCAGTGAGCAATCTGAGCAGTTCTTC. Translation gives CAISEQSEQFF.

The chain combines TRBV19 with TRBJ1-2, with D unclear. Trimming stripped 5 bases from V and 1 base from J, with 5 bases between. The CDR3 contains 12 residues. Per the germline V gene, CDR1 is LNHDA and CDR2 is SQIVND (reference sequence). The CDR3 DNA sequence: TGTGCCAGTAGTGAGGGTAACTATGGCTACACCTTC. It encodes CASSEGNYGYTF.

In DNA, the CDR3 is TGTGCCAGCAGTTACCCCGACCCCTATGACACCCTCCACTTT. This translates into CASSYPDPYDTLHF. The chain is built from TRBV6-2 or TRBV6-3 and TRBJ1-6; D not certain. Trimming cost V 2 bases and J 14 bases, with 16 bases left between them. CDR3 length: 14 amino acids. CDR1 and CDR2 from the germline V gene are MNHEY and SVGEGT.

The chain recombines TRBV4-3 with TRBJ2-3, with a weak D call TRBD2 (7 bases). Trimming cost V 0 bases and J 6 bases, with 19 bases left between them. CDR3 length: 17 amino acids. Germline values: CDR1 LGHNA, CDR2 YSLEER. The CDR3 spells CASSQDNMGGGRDTQYF. Here the CDR3 DNA reads TGCGCCAGCAGCCAAGATAATATGGGGGGGGGCCGGGATACGCAGTATTTT.

This clone was seen just once. The chain recombines TRBV12-3 or TRBV12-4 with TRBJ1-1, with D perhaps matching TRBD1 (6 bases). The CDR3 spans 13 residues. V lost 6 bases and J 5 bases, leaving 13 bases between the germline ends. CDR3 sequence: CASRRQDMTEAFF. CDR3 bases: TGTGCCAGCAGGCGACAGGACATGACTGAAGCTTTCTTT.

The chain combines TRBV2 with TRBJ2-7; the match to TRBD2 covers 7 bases. Germline loops: CDR1 SNHLY, CDR2 FYNNEI. There are 15 residues in the CDR3. J was trimmed by 3 bases and V by 0 bases; bases with no gene match: 5. The CDR3 spells CASSEAPGLNYEQYF. CDR3 in DNA: TGTGCCAGCAGTGAAGCCCCGGGACTAAACTACGAGCAGTACTTC.

This clone showed up just a few times. This sequence joins TRBV5-5 and TRBJ2-3, with 9 bases that match TRBD2. The J segment lost 5 bases and the V segment lost 0 bases, leaving 4 bases of the junction unmatched. This CDR3 contains 15 residues. Germline CDR1 SGHKS, CDR2 YYEKEE (reference sequence). The CDR3 DNA sequence: TGTGCCAGCAGCTTGGAATTTAGCGGGAGAGATACGCAGTATTTT. Protein sequence: CASSLEFSGRDTQYF. Supplemented by reference TRBV5-5 and TRBJ2-3, the full variable domain reads DAGVTQSPTHLIKTRGQQVTLRCSPISGHKSVSWYQQVLGQGPQFIFQYYEKEERGRGNFPDRFSARQFPNYSSELNVNALLLGDSALYLCASSLEFSGRDTQYFGPGTRLTVL.

V gene TRBV28 combines with J gene TRBJ1-1; D gene unclear. In germline, CDR1 is MDHEN, CDR2 SYDVKM. The CDR3 loop spans 15 amino acids. V gave up 3 bases and J gave up 3 bases, with 14 bases separating them. CDR3: CASSFGSNGDTEAFF. DNA of the CDR3: TGTGCCAGCAGTTTTGGGTCCAACGGGGACACTGAAGCTTTCTTT. The full variable domain, rest sourced from reference TRBV28 and TRBJ1-1, is DVKVTQSSRYLVKRTGEKVFLECVQDMDHENMFWYRQDPGLGLRLIYFSYDVKMKEKGDIPEGYSVSREKKERFSLILESASTNQTSMYLCASSFGSNGDTEAFFGQGTRLTVV.

To note about this clone: This CDR3 is also generated by other DNA sequences in the sample. The J gene is TRBJ1-1, the V gene TRBV18; a possible D gene is TRBD1 (6 bases). CDR1 is KGHSH and CDR2 is LQKENI in the germline V gene. CDR3 length: 13 amino acids. V dropped 4 bases and J dropped 1 base, with 7 bases sitting between them. The chain's CDR3 is CASSQGENTEAFF. The CDR3 nucleotides read TGTGCCAGCTCACAGGGGGAGAACACTGAAGCTTTCTTT.

This clone was observed a handful of times. The rearrangement links TRBV27 to TRBJ1-5; 7 nucleotides agree with TRBD1. Germline-derived CDR1 and CDR2 are MNHEY and SMNVEV (reference sequence). This CDR3 is 16 amino acids long. Trimming removed 6 bases from V and 9 bases from J; junction bases left unmatched: 17. CDR3 sequence reads: CASSLGDRASGAPQHF. CDR3 sequence (DNA): TGTGCCAGCAGCCTAGGGGACAGAGCTTCTGGCGCGCCCCAGCATTTT.